This T cell receptor beta chain came from a study of metastatic and nonmetastatic thyroid tumors. Study details: Repertoire data that came from the blood and tumor or nodule tissue of malignant and benign thyroid patients were compared.

TCRdb redid the clone calls on the PCR reads using MiXCR. The table has around 30,000 clones, roughly 15% seen once; the top ten hold 19%. This clone was observed many times. Other DNA sequences in this sample translate to the same CDR3. Germline assignment: CDR1 SGHDT and CDR2 YYEEEE. This CDR3 has 15 residues. V lost 4 bases to trimming and J lost 11 bases; unmatched junction nucleotides: 10. There were no patients who had received any treatment before thyroid surgery. The receptor's source is a male donor with papillary thyroid cancer or a benign thyroid nodule (not recorded which). Some clones in this sample may be carry-over from other donors' samples. This chain connects TRBV5-6 to TRBJ1-4, with TRBD1 matching 11 bases. The specimen was blood. The CDR3 loop is CASSPQRDRGEKLFF. The CDR3 nucleotides are TGTGCCAGCAGCCCTCAACGGGACAGGGGGGAGAAACTGTTTTTT. Full variable domain (remainder filled in from reference TRBV5-6 and TRBJ1-4): DAGVTQSPTHLIKTRGQQVTLRCSPKSGHDTVSWYQQALGQGPQFIFQYYEEEERQRGNFPDRFSGHQFPNYSSELNVNALLLGDSALYLCASSPQRDRGEKLFFGSGTQLSVL.